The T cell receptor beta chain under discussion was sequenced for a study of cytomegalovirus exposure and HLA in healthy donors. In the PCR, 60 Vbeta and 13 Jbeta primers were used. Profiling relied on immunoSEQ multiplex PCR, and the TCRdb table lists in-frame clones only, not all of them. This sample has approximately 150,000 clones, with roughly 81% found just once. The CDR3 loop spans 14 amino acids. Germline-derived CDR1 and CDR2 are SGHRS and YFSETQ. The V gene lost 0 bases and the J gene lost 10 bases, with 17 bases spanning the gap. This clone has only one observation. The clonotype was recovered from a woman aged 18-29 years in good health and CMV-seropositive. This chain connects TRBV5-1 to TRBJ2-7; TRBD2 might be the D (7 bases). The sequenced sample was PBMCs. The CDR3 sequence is CASSLDQGGGYQYF. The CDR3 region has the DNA TGCGCCAGCAGCTTGGACCAGGGAGGGGGTTACCAGTACTTC.